The 9 T cell receptor beta chains given below trace back to one sample, sequenced in a study of identical twins. TCRdb independently ran MiXCR on the 5' RACE reads; one entry per CDR3 protein. In the table there are 600,000 to 700,000 distinct CDR3 sequences, 21% of which are singletons. This sample also belongs to another study, concerning T cells expressing NK-cell markers.

Sequenced: PBMCs. The origin of the receptors is a woman between 18 and 29 years old in good health.

The genes are TRBV12-3 or TRBV12-4 and TRBJ2-7, with 9 bases aligning to TRBD2. The CDR3 runs 16 residues. V trimming: 3 bases; J trimming: 0 bases; junction bases outside the gene matches: 6. Here the CDR3 DNA reads TGTGCCAGCAGTTTGACCCTAGCGGGGTACTCCTACGAGCAGTACTTC. It is translated as CASSLTLAGYSYEQYF.

This clonotype was detected only a few times. The chain is built from TRBV12-3 or TRBV12-4 and TRBJ1-5; D is ambiguous. The length of the CDR3 is 15 residues. V lost 3 bases and J 1 base, leaving 10 bases between the germline ends. The DNA for the CDR3 is TGTGCCAGCAGTTTGGACGGGGTGAGCAATCAGCCCCAGCATTTT. Residues: CASSLDGVSNQPQHF.

For this clonotype: One end of the junction varies from germline; a read error may be responsible. The V gene is TRBV7-7, the J gene TRBJ1-1; no clear D. Germline V gene lookup returns CDR1 SSHAT and CDR2 FNYEAQ (reference sequence). The CDR3 has 15 amino acids. The CDR3 DNA reads as TGTGCTAGCAGCCAAGAGAGGATCGAGAACACTGAAGCTTTCTTT. Its protein product is CASSQERIENTEAFF.

The chain employs TRBV6-1 and TRBJ2-6; D gene ambiguous. V gave up 8 bases and J gave up 1 base, with 6 bases separating them. Germline CDR1 reads MNHNS; CDR2 reads SASEGT. This CDR3 has 13 amino acids. CDR3 protein: CASLKSGANVLTF. The CDR3 bases are TGTGCCAGCCTAAAGTCTGGGGCCAACGTCCTGACTTTC.

The V call is TRBV6-1, the J call TRBJ2-1; 12 bases line up with TRBD1. Germline trimming cut 6 bases from V and 9 bases from J; bases unmatched to any gene: 6. CDR1 is MNHNS and CDR2 is SASEGT in the germline V gene. The CDR3 is 14 residues long. The CDR3: CASSPGQGAREQFF. The CDR3 DNA reads as TGTGCCAGCAGCCCGGGACAGGGGGCGCGTGAGCAGTTCTTC.

The V gene is TRBV13, the J gene TRBJ1-1, with 7 bases fitting TRBD1. V shed 4 bases and J 2 bases; nucleotides not matched to a gene: 10. The CDR3 is 16 amino acids. The germline CDR1 and CDR2 sequences are PRHDT and FYEKMQ (reference sequence). The CDR3, as DNA: TGTGCCAGCAGCTCGCGACCGACAGGGATTAACACTGAAGCTTTCTTT. This sequence encodes CASSSRPTGINTEAFF.

The gene calls are TRBV12-3 or TRBV12-4 and TRBJ2-3, with D possibly called TRBD1 or TRBD2 (5 bases each). The CDR3 sequence is 18 residues long. The germline V and J ends were trimmed by 4 bases and 0 bases, with 20 bases remaining between them. Here the CDR3 DNA reads TGTGCCAGCAGTTCCGAACTCCGGGGACCAACTAGCACAGATACGCAGTATTTT. It encodes CASSSELRGPTSTDTQYF.

This clonotype has just a few counts. The chain recombines TRBV10-2 with TRBJ2-1, with D possibly matching TRBD2 (5 bases). This CDR3 comprises 12 residues. Germline CDR1 and CDR2: WSHSY and SAAADI. V lost 8 bases and J lost 9, with 14 bases in between. CDR3 in DNA: TGCGCCAGCGGAGGCCCTAGGGTTGAGCAGTTCTTC. Translated, it gives CASGGPRVEQFF.

This clonotype was seen repeatedly, ten times or more. The chain links TRBV9 to TRBJ1-2; perhaps TRBD1 as D (5 bases). There are 12 residues in the CDR3. Germline V gene lookup returns CDR1 SGDLS and CDR2 YYNGEE. The V and J ends lost 3 bases and 6 bases respectively, with 9 bases between them. This CDR3 reads CASSAGTHGYTF. In nucleotides, the CDR3 is TGTGCCAGCAGCGCCGGGACTCATGGCTACACCTTC.